Below, one TCR beta chain is given with its context. This sample stems from a study of blood T cell repertoires in COVID-19. The CDR3 runs to 15 residues. The junction had 7 bases not matched to a gene; V was cut back by 0 bases and J by 8 bases. Germline lookup yields CDR1 SGHRS and CDR2 YFSETQ. Original handling: The assay estimated nucleated cells by amplifying reference gene primers. The table came from immunoSEQ multiplex PCR; TCRdb's copy has only in-frame clones and leaves some out. The D gene and trimming were derived from the DNA, and the V and J assignments and clone size from that table. The table shows about 220,000 clones, with about 88% occurring only once.

Material: PBMCs or T cells enriched from blood (not recorded which). The clonotype was recovered from a woman in her twenties or thirties who had recovered from COVID-19. This chain joins TRBV5-1 and TRBJ1-4, with 7 bases lining up with TRBD1. CDR3 sequence: CASSLAGTAREKLFF. The CDR3 DNA sequence: TGCGCCAGCAGCTTGGCCGGGACAGCTAGGGAAAAACTGTTTTTT.